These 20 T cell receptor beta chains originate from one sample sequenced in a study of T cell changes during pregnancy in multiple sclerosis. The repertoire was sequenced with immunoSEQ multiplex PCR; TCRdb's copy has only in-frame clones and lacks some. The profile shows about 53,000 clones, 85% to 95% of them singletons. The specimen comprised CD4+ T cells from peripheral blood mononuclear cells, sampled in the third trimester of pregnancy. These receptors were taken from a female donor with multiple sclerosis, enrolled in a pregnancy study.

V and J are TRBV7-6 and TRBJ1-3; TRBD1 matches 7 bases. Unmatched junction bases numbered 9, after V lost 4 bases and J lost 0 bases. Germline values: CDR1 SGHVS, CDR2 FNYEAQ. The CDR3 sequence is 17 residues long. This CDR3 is CASSSGTVLNSGNTIYF. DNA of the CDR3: TGTGCCAGCAGCTCAGGGACAGTCCTCAACTCTGGAAACACCATATATTTT.

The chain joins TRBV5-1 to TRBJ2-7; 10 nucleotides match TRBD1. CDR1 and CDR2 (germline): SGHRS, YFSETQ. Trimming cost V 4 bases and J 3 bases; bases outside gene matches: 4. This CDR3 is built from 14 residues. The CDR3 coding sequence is TGCGCCAGCAGCCAGACAGGGGGCGACTACGAGCAGTACTTC. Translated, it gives CASSQTGGDYEQYF.

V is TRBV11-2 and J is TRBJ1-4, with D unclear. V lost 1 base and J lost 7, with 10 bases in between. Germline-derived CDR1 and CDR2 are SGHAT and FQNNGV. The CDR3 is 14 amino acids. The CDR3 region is CASSLGSEGEKLFF. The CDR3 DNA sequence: TGTGCCAGCAGCTTAGGATCGGAGGGTGAAAAACTGTTTTTT.

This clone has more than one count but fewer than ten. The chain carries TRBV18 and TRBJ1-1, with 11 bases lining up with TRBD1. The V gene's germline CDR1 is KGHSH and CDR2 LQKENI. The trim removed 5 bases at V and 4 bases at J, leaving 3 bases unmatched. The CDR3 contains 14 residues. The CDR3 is CASSRDRGSTEAFF. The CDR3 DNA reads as TGTGCCAGCTCAAGGGACAGGGGGAGCACTGAAGCTTTCTTT.

Here the CDR3 reads CASSVTSGGTDTQYF. The CDR3 coding sequence is TGCGCCAGCAGCGTGACTAGCGGGGGAACAGATACGCAGTATTTT. The chain carries TRBV5-1 and TRBJ2-3, with 12 positions matching TRBD2. The length of the CDR3 is 15 residues. Germline values: CDR1 SGHRS, CDR2 YFSETQ. The V and J ends lost 4 bases and 3 bases, in that order; junction bases with no gene match: 3.

In nucleotides, the CDR3 is TGTGCCAGCAGTCTGGACAGGGCCCCCACCGGGGAGCTGTTTTTT. Translation gives CASSLDRAPTGELFF. The V call is TRBV6-1, the J call TRBJ2-2; TRBD1 matches 8 bases. This CDR3 spans 15 amino acids. Looked up from germline, CDR1 is MNHNS and CDR2 is SASEGT. J was trimmed by 4 bases and V by 5 bases; bases with no gene match: 6.

CDR3 loop: CASIQGQGNTGELFF. The CDR3 DNA is TGTGCCAGCATCCAGGGACAGGGGAACACCGGGGAGCTGTTTTTT. V is TRBV2 and J is TRBJ2-2; 9 bases fit TRBD1. V lost 7 bases and J lost 1; bases outside the gene matches: 4. The V gene's germline CDR1 is SNHLY and CDR2 FYNNEI. The CDR3 extends over 15 amino acids.

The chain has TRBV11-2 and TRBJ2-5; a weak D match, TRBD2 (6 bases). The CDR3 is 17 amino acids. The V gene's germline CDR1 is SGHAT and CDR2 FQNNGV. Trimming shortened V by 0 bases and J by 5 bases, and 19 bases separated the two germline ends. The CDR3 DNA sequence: TGTGCCAGCAGCTTAGAGCCTCAAGGGTCTGGGGGGGAGACCCAGTACTTC. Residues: CASSLEPQGSGGETQYF.

The CDR3 coding sequence is TGTGCCAGCACCCAGACAGGTTTCTACGAGCAGTACTTC. Residues: CASTQTGFYEQYF. The J gene is TRBJ2-7, the V gene TRBV28, with D possibly being TRBD1 (6 bases). Germline V gene lookup returns CDR1 MDHEN and CDR2 SYDVKM. V lost 7 bases and J 3 bases, leaving 13 bases between the germline ends. CDR3 size: 13 residues.

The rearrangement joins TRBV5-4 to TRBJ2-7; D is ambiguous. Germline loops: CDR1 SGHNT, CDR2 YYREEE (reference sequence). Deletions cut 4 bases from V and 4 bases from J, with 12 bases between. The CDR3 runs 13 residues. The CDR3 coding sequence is TGTGCCAGCAGCCCCGGGTTAGAGTACGAGCAGTACTTC. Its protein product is CASSPGLEYEQYF.

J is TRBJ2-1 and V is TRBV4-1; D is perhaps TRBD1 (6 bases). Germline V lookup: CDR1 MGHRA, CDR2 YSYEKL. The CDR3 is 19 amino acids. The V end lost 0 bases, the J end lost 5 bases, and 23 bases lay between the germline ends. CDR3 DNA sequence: TGCGCCAGCAGCCAAGATGGTCCCCCGGACAGACTAACGCACAATGAGCAGTTCTTC. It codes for CASSQDGPPDRLTHNEQFF.

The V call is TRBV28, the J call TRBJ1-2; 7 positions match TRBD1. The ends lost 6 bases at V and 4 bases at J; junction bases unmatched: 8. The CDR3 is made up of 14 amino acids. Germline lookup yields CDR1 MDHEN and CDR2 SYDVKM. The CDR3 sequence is CASRSGTDIYGYTF. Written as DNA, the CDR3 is TGTGCCAGCAGGTCCGGGACAGACATCTATGGCTACACCTTC.

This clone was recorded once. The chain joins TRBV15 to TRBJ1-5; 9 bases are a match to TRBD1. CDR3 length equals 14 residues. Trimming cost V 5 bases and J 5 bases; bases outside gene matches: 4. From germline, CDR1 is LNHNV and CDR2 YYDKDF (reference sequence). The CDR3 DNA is TGTGCCACCAGCCACAGGGGGCTCGATCAGCCCCAGCATTTT. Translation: CATSHRGLDQPQHF. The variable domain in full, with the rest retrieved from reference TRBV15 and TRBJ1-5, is DAMVIQNPRYQVTQFGKPVTLSCSQTLNHNVMYWYQQKSSQAPKLLFHYYDKDFNNEADTPDNFQSRRPNTSFCFLDIRSPGLGDTAMYLCATSHRGLDQPQHFGDGTRLSIL.

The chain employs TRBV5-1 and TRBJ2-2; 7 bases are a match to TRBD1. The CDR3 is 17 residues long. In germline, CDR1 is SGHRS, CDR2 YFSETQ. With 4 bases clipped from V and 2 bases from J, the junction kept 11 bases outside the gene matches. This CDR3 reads CASSTHRDRRNTGELFF. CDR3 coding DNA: TGCGCCAGCAGCACGCACCGGGACAGAAGAAACACCGGGGAGCTGTTTTTT.

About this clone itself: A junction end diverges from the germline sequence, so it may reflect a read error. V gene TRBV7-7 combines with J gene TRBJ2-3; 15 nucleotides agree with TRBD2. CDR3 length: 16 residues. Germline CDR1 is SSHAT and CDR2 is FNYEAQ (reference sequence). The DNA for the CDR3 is TGTGCTAGCATGGGACTAGCGGGGGGCCGGGACGATACGCAGTATTTT. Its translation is CASMGLAGGRDDTQYF.

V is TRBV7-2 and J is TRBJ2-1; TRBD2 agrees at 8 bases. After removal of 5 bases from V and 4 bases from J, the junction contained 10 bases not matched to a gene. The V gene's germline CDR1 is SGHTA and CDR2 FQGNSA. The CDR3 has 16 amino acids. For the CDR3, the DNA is TGTGCCAGCAGCCAGCGGGGGTCAGTGGTTTACAATGAGCAGTTCTTC. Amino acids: CASSQRGSVVYNEQFF.

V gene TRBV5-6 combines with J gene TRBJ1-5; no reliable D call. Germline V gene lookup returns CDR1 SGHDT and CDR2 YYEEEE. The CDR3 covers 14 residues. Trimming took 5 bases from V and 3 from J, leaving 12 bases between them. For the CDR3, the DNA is TGTGCCAGCAGTCTCGTCGGTTACAATCAGCCCCAGCATTTT. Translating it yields CASSLVGYNQPQHF.

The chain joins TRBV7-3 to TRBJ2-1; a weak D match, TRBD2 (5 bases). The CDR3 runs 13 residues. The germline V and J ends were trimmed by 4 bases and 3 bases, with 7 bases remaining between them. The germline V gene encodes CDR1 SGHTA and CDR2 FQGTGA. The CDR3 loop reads CASSSRDYNEQFF. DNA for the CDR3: TGTGCCAGCAGCTCCCGGGACTACAATGAGCAGTTCTTC.

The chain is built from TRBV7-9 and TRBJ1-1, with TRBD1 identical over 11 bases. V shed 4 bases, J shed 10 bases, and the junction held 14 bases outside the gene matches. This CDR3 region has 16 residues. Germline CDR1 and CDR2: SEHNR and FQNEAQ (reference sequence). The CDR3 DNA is TGTGCCAGCAGCTCCGGACAGGGGGCGCCGAGCCAGGGAGCTTTCTTT. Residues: CASSSGQGAPSQGAFF.

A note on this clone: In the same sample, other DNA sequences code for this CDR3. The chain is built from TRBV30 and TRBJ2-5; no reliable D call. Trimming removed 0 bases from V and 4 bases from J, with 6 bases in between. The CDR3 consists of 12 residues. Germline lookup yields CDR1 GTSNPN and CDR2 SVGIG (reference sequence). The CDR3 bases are TGTGCCTGGAGTGTACTCGGAGAGACCCAGTACTTC. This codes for CAWSVLGETQYF.